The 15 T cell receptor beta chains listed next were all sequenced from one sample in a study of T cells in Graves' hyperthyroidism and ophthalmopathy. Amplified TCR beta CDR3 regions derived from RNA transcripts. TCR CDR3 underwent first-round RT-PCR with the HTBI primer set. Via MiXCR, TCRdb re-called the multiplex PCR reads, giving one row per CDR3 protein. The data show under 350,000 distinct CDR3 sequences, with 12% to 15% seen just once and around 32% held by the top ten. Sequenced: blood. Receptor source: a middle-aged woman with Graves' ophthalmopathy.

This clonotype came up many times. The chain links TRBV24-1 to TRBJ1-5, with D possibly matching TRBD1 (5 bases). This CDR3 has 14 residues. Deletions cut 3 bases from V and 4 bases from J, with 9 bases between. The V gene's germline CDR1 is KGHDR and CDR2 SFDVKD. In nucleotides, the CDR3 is TGTGCCACCAGTGATCCAGGGCCTAATCAGCCCCAGCATTTT. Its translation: CATSDPGPNQPQHF.

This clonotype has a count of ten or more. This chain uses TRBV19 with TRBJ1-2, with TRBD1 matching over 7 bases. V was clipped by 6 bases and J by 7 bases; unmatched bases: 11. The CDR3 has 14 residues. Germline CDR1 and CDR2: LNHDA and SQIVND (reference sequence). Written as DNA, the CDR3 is TGTGCCAGTAGACCAACAGGGGATCGCTCTGGCTACACCTTC. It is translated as CASRPTGDRSGYTF.

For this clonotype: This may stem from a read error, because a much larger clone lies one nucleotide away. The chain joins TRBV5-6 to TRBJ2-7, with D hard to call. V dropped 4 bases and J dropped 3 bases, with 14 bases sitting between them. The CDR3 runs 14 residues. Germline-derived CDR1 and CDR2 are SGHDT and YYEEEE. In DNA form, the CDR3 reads TGTGCCAGCAGCATTGGCCCAGGCAGCTACGAGCAGTACTTC. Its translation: CASSIGPGSYEQYF.

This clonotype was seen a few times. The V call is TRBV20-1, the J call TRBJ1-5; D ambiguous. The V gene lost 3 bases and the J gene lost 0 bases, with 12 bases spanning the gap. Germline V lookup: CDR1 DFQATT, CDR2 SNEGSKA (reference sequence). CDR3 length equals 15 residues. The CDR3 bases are TGCAGTGCTAGTAGCAGGATTAATAGCAATCAGCCCCAGCATTTT. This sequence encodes CSASSRINSNQPQHF.

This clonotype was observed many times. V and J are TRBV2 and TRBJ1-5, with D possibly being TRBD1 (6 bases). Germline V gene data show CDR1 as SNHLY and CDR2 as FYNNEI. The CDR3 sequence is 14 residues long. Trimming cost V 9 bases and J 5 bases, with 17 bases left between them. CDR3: CARGGRQYDQPQHF. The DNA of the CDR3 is TGTGCCAGAGGGGGGCGACAGTATGATCAGCCCCAGCATTTT. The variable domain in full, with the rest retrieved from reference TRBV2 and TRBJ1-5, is EPEVTQTPSHQVTQMGQEVILRCVPISNHLYFYWYRQILGQKVEFLVSFYNNEISEKSEIFDDQFSVERPDGSNFTLKIRSTKLEDSAMYFCARGGRQYDQPQHFGDGTRLSIL.

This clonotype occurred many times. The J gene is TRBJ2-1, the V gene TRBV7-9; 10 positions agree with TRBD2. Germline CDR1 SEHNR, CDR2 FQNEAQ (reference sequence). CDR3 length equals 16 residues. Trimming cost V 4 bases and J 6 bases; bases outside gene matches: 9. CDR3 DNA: TGTGCCAGCAGCTCCTTAGCGGGAGGCGGTCGCAATGAGCAGTTCTTC. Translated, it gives CASSSLAGGGRNEQFF.

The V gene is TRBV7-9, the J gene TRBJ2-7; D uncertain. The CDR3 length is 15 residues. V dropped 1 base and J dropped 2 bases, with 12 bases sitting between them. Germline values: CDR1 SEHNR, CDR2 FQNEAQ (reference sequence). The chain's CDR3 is CASSLVPGKTYEQYF. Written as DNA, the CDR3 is TGTGCCAGCAGCTTAGTTCCTGGCAAGACCTACGAGCAGTACTTC.

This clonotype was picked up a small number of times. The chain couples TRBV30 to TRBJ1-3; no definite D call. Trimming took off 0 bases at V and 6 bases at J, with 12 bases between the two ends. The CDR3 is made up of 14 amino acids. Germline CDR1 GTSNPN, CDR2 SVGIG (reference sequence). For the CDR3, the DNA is TGTGCCTGGAGTGTCGGGATGACGATAAACACCATATATTTT. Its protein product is CAWSVGMTINTIYF.

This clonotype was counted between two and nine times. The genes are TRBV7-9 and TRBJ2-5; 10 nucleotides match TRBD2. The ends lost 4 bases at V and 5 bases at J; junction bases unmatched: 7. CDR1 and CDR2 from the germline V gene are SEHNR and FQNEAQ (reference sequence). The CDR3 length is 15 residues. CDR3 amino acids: CASSYSGGAVETQYF. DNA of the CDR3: TGTGCCAGCAGCTACAGCGGGGGGGCCGTGGAGACCCAGTACTTC.

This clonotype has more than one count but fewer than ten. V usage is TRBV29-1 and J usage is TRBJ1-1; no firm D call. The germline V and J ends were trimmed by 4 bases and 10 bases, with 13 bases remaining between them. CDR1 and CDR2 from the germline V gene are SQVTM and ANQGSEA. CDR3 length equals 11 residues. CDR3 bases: TGCAGCGTTGTGGTCGGGCGGTTAGCTTTCTTT. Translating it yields CSVVVGRLAFF.

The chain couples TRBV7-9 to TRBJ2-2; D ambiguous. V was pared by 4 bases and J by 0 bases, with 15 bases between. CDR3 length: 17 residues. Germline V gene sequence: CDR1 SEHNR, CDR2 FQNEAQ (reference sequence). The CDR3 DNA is TGTGCCAGCAGCTCCCCGGACCATACTGCGAACACCGGGGAGCTGTTTTTT. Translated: CASSSPDHTANTGELFF. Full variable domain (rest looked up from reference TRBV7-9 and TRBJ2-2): DTGVSQNPRHKITKRGQNVTFRCDPISEHNRLYWYRQTLGQGPEFLTYFQNEAQLEKSRLLSDRFSAERPKGSFSTLEIQRTEQGDSAMYLCASSSPDHTANTGELFFGEGSRLTVL.

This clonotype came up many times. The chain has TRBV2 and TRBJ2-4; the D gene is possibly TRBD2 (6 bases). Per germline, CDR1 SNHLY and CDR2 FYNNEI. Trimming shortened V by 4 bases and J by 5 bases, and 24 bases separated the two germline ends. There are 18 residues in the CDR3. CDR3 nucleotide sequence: TGTGCCAGCAGTGGGGAGAAGGCGGGACGATATGGGGAAAACATTCAGTACTTC. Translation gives CASSGEKAGRYGENIQYF. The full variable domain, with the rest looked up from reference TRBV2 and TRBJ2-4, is EPEVTQTPSHQVTQMGQEVILRCVPISNHLYFYWYRQILGQKVEFLVSFYNNEISEKSEIFDDQFSVERPDGSNFTLKIRSTKLEDSAMYFCASSGEKAGRYGENIQYFGAGTRLSVL.

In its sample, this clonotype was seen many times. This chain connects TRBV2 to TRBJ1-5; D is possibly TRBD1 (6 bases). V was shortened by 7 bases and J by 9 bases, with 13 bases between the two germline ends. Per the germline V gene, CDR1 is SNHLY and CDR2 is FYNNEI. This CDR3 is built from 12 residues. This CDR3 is CASKQGQGPQHF. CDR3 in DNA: TGTGCCAGCAAACAGGGTCAGGGGCCCCAGCATTTT.

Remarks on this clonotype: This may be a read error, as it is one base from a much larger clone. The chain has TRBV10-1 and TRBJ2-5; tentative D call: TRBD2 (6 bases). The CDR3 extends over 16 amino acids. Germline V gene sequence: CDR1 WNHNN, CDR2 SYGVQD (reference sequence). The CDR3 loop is CVSSRVPAAGRETQYF. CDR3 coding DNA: TGCGTCAGCAGTCGAGTCCCTGCTGCGGGAAGGGAGACCCAGTACTTC.

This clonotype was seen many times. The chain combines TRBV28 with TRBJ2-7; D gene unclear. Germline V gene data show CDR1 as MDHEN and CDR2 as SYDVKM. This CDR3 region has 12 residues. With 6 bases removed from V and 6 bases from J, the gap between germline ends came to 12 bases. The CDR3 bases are TGTGCCAGCAGACTCCCCTGGGGCGAGCAGTACTTC. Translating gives CASRLPWGEQYF.